One and the same sample provided the 2 T cell receptor beta chains below, sequenced in a study of blood T cell repertoires in COVID-19. Sequencing was performed with immunoSEQ multiplex PCR; in TCRdb, only in-frame clones are kept and a portion is missing. The data show more than 250,000 clones, 83% seen once. Sequencing used peripheral blood. The receptors shown here come from a man aged 55 to 70 who had recovered from COVID-19.

The chain employs TRBV6-5 and TRBJ2-7, with 7 bases identical to TRBD1. The CDR3 is 15 residues long. The germline V gene encodes CDR1 MNHEY and CDR2 SVGAGI. The V gene end was trimmed by 6 bases and the J gene end by 0 bases; junction bases not matched to a gene: 8. CDR3 sequence: CASSLGGSSSYEQYF. The CDR3 nucleotides read TGTGCCAGCAGCTTAGGGGGCTCAAGCTCCTACGAGCAGTACTTC.

In nucleotides, the CDR3 is TGTGCCAGCAGCTTAGGTAGCGGGGGGCCGGGCGATGAGCAGTTCTTC. Residues: CASSLGSGGPGDEQFF. The J gene is TRBJ2-1, the V gene TRBV7-3; 10 bases agree with TRBD2. Germline values: CDR1 SGHTA, CDR2 FQGTGA. CDR3 length equals 16 residues. V gave up 2 bases and J gave up 8 bases; unmatched junction bases: 9.